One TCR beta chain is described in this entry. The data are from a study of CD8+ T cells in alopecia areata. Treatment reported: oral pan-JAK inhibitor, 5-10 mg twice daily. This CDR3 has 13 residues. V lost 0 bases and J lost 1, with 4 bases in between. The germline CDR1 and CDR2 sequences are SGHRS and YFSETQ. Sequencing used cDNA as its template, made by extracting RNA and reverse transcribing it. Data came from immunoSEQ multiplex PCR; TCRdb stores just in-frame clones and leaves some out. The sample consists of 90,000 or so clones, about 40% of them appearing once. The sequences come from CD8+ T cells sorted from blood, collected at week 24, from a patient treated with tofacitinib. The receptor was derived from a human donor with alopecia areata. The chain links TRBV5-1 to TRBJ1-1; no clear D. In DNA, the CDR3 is TGCGCCAGCAGCTTGGCAAGGAACACTGAAGCTTTCTTT. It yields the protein CASSLARNTEAFF.